A single sample gave rise to the 8 T cell receptor beta chains below, sequenced in a study of patients and donors after allogeneic stem cell transplantation. TCRdb re-derived calls from the RT-PCR reads in MiXCR, one entry per CDR3 protein. The data show 900,000 to 1,000,000 distinct CDR3 sequences, approximately 18% seen once. The material sequenced was blood, either unsorted or a sorted T cell fraction (not recorded which). These receptors originate from a human donor who was either an allogeneic HSCT recipient or a stem cell or donor lymphocyte infusion donor (not recorded which). It is not recorded whose cells these are; they may come from a transplant donor.

V usage is TRBV12-5 and J usage is TRBJ2-1; D uncertain. From germline, CDR1 is LGHNT and CDR2 FRNRAP. V was pared by 2 bases and J by 1 base, with 6 bases between. CDR3 length equals 14 residues. CDR3 protein: CASGLFGSYNEQFF. The CDR3 region has the DNA TGTGCTAGTGGTTTGTTTGGGTCCTACAATGAGCAGTTCTTC.

There are a few counts of this clonotype. The CDR3 nucleotides read TGCGCCAGCAGCTTGTCGACAGGGACGAACACTGAAGCTTTCTTT. It codes for CASSLSTGTNTEAFF. This chain uses TRBV5-1 with TRBJ1-1; TRBD1 matches 7 bases. This CDR3 is 15 amino acids long. CDR1 and CDR2 (germline): SGHRS, YFSETQ. Trimming cost V 1 base and J 1 base; bases outside gene matches: 4.

This clonotype was recorded only once. This chain connects TRBV6-2 or TRBV6-3 to TRBJ2-1, with 8 positions matching TRBD1. The CDR3 covers 16 residues. CDR1 is MNHEY and CDR2 is SVGEGT in the germline V gene. After removal of 0 bases from V and 5 bases from J, the junction contained 6 bases not matched to a gene. CDR3 coding DNA: TGTGCCAGCAGTTACTCCTCCGGGACAGGACACAATGAGCAGTTCTTC. Its protein product is CASSYSSGTGHNEQFF.

Many counts were recorded for this clonotype. V gene TRBV5-1 combines with J gene TRBJ2-7; a possible D gene is TRBD1 (6 bases). Between the trimmed V and J ends, which lost 1 base and 4 bases, there was a span of 18 bases. This CDR3 has 16 amino acids. Germline CDR1 reads SGHRS; CDR2 reads YFSETQ. The CDR3 loop reads CASSLSTGRGQYEQYF. The CDR3 DNA reads TGCGCCAGCAGCTTGTCGACAGGACGTGGCCAGTACGAGCAGTACTTC. Based on the CDR3 plus reference TRBV5-1 and TRBJ2-7, the full variable domain is KAGVTQTPRYLIKTRGQQVTLSCSPISGHRSVSWYQQTPGQGLQFLFEYFSETQRNKGNFPGRFSGRQFSNSRSEMNVSTLELGDSALYLCASSLSTGRGQYEQYFGPGTRLTVT.

This sequence joins TRBV27 and TRBJ2-5; D is ambiguous. The CDR3 has 14 residues. Germline CDR1 and CDR2: MNHEY and SMNVEV (reference sequence). Trimming removed 5 bases at V and 0 bases at J, with 10 bases between. CDR3 DNA: TGTGCCAGCAGTCCCACCTGGTACCAAGAGACCCAGTACTTC. This sequence encodes CASSPTWYQETQYF.

This clonotype has only a few counts. J is TRBJ2-1 and V is TRBV11-1; 7 bases match TRBD2. CDR1 is SGHAT, CDR2 FQDESV, per germline (reference sequence). The CDR3 loop spans 16 amino acids. With V trimmed by 1 base and J by 1 base, 4 bases remained unmatched. CDR3 protein: CASSLDSGKSYNEQFF. The CDR3 bases are TGTGCCAGCAGCTTAGACAGCGGGAAGTCCTACAATGAGCAGTTCTTC.

In this sample, this clonotype turned up many times. V is TRBV12-3 or TRBV12-4 and J is TRBJ2-7, with 11 bases that match TRBD2. The V gene end was trimmed by 4 bases and the J gene end by 2 bases; junction bases not matched to a gene: 4. The CDR3 is 15 amino acids. The CDR3 protein is CASSSGTSGPYEQYF. The CDR3 nucleotides are TGTGCCAGCAGTTCGGGGACTAGCGGCCCCTACGAGCAGTACTTC.

This clonotype was detected a few times. In DNA form, the CDR3 reads TGCAGTGCTAGGGGAGCGGGGGCCCTTCACGGGACCCAGTACTTC. It codes for CSARGAGALHGTQYF. The chain is built from TRBV20-1 and TRBJ2-5; TRBD2 matches 8 bases. CDR1 is DFQATT and CDR2 is SNEGSKA in the germline V gene (reference sequence). The CDR3 has 15 amino acids. V dropped 3 bases and J dropped 7; count of bases not matched to a gene: 13.